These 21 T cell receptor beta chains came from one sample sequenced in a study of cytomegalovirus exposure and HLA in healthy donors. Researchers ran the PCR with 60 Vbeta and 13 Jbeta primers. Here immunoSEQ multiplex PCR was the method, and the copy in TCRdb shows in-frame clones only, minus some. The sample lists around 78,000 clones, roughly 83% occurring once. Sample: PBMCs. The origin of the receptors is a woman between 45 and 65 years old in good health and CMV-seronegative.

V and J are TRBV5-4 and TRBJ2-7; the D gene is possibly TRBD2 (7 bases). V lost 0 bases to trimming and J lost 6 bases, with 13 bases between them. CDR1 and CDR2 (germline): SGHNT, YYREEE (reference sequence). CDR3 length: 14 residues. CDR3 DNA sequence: TGTGCCAGCAGCTTGGTGGGGGGGGCTGGCGAGCAGTACTTC. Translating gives CASSLVGGAGEQYF.

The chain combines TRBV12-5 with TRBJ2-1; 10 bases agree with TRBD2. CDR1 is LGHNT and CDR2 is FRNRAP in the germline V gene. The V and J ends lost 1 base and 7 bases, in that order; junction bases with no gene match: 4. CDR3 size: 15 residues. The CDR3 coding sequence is TGTGCTAGTGGTTTGGGGCTAGCGGGGGTTAATGAGCAGTTCTTC. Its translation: CASGLGLAGVNEQFF.

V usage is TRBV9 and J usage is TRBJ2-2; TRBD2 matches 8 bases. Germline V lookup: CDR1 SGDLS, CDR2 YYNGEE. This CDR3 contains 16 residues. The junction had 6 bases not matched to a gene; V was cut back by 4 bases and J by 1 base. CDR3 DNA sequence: TGTGCCAGCAGCACCCCGGGACTAGGGAACACCGGGGAGCTGTTTTTT. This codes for CASSTPGLGNTGELFF. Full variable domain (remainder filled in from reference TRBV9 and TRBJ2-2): DSGVTQTPKHLITATGQRVTLRCSPRSGDLSVYWYQQSLDQGLQFLIQYYNGEERAKGNILERFSAQQFPDLHSELNLSSLELGDSALYFCASSTPGLGNTGELFFGEGSRLTVL.

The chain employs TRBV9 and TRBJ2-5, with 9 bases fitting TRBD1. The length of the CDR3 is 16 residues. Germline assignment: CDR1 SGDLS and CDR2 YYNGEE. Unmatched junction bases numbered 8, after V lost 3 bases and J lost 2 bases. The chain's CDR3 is CASSARGDRVQETQYF. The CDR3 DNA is TGTGCCAGCAGCGCTAGGGGGGACAGGGTTCAAGAGACCCAGTACTTC.

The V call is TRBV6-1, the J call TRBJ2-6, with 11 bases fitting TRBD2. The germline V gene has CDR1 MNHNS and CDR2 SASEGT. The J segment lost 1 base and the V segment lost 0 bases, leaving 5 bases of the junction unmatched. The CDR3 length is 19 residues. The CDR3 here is CASSEALLAGGSGANVLTF. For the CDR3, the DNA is TGTGCCAGCAGTGAAGCGCTTCTAGCGGGGGGATCTGGGGCCAACGTCCTGACTTTC.

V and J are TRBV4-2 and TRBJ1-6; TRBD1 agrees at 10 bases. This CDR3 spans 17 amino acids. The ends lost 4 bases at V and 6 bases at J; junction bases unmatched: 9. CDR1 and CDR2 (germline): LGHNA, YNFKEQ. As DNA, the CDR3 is TGTGCCAGCAGCCCCCCTGACAGGGGGCTGTTTAATTCACCCCTCCACTTT. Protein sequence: CASSPPDRGLFNSPLHF.

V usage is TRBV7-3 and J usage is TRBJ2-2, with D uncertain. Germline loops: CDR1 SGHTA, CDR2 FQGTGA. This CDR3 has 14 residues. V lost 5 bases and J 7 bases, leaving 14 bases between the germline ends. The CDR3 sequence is CASSRNPLGGELFF. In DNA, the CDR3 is TGTGCCAGCAGCCGTAATCCCCTCGGCGGGGAGCTGTTTTTT. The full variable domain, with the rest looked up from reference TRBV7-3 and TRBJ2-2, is GAGVSQTPSNKVTEKGKYVELRCDPISGHTALYWYRQSLGQGPEFLIYFQGTGAADDSGLPNDRFFAVRPEGSVSTLKIQRTERGDSAVYLCASSRNPLGGELFFGEGSRLTVL.

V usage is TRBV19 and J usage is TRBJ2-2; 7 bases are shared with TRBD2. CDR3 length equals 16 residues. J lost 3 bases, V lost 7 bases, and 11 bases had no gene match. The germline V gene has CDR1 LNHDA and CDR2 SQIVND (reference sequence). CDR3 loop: CASKDAGVIDTGELFF. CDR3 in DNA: TGTGCCAGTAAGGACGCGGGGGTGATTGACACCGGGGAGCTGTTTTTT.

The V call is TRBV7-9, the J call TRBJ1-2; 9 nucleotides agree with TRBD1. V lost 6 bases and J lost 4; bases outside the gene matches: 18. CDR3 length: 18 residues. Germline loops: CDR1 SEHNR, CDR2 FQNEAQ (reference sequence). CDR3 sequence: CASSKGRDRDTSGYGYTF. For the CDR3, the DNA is TGTGCCAGCAGTAAAGGGCGGGACAGGGATACATCCGGCTATGGCTACACCTTC. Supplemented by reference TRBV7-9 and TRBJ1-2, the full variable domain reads DTGVSQNPRHKITKRGQNVTFRCDPISEHNRLYWYRQTLGQGPEFLTYFQNEAQLEKSRLLSDRFSAERPKGSFSTLEIQRTEQGDSAMYLCASSKGRDRDTSGYGYTFGSGTRLTVV.

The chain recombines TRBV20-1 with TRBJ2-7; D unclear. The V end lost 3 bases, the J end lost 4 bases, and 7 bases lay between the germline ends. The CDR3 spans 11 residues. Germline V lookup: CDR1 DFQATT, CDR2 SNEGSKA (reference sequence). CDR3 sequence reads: CSASDQYEQYF. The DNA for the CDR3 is TGCAGTGCTAGTGATCAGTACGAGCAGTACTTC.

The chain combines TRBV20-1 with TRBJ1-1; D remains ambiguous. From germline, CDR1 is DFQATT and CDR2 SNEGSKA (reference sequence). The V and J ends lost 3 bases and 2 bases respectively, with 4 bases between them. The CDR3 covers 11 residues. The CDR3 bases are TGCAGTGCTAGCTTCAACACTGAAGCTTTCTTT. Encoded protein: CSASFNTEAFF.

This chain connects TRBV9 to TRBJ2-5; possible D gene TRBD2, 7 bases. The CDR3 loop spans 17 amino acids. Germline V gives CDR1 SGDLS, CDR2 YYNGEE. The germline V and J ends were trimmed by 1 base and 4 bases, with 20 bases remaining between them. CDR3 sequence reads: CASSVSTGGLGAETQYF. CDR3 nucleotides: TGTGCCAGCAGCGTATCAACGGGGGGCCTCGGGGCAGAGACCCAGTACTTC.

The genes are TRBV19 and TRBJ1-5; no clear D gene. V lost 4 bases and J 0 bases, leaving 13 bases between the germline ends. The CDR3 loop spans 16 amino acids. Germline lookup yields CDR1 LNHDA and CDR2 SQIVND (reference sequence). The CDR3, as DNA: TGTGCCAGTAGTAACGGGTATTCTCTTAGCAATCAGCCCCAGCATTTT. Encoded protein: CASSNGYSLSNQPQHF.

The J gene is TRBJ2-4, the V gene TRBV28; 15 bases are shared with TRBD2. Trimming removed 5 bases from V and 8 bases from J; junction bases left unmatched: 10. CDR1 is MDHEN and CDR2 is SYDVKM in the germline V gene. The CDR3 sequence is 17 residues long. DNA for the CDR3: TGTGCCAGCAGTAAACGGACTAGCGGGAGGGATGTGGACATTCAGTACTTC. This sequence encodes CASSKRTSGRDVDIQYF.

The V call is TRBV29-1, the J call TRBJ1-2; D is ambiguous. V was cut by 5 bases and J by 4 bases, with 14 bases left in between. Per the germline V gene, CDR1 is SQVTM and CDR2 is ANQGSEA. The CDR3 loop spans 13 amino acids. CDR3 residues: CSVQQVLAYGYTF. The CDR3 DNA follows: TGCAGCGTTCAGCAGGTGTTGGCCTATGGCTACACCTTC.

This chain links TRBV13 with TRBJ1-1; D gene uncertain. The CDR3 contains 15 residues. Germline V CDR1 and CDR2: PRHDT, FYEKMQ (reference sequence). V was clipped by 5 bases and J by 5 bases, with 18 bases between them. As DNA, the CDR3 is TGTGCCAGCAGCCCCCGGTCAATCGGTCATACTGAAGCTTTCTTT. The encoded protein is CASSPRSIGHTEAFF.

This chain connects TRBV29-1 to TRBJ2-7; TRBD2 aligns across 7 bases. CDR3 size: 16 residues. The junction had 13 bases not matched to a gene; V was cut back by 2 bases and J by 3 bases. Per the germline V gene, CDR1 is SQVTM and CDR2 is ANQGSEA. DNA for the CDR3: TGCAGCGTTGAATGGGAGGGAGGCGAGAGTAACTACGAGCAGTACTTC. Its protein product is CSVEWEGGESNYEQYF.

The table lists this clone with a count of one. The CDR3 loop reads CASRLTGEFSINAEAFF. The CDR3 DNA is TGTGCCAGCAGATTGACAGGGGAATTCAGTATTAACGCTGAAGCTTTCTTT. V and J are TRBV7-8 and TRBJ1-1; 8 bases are shared with TRBD1. The CDR3 extends over 17 amino acids. Trimming cost V 6 bases and J 6 bases; bases outside gene matches: 18. Germline CDR1 and CDR2: SGHVS and FQNEAQ. The full variable domain, in which reference TRBV7-8 and TRBJ1-1 provide the parts outside the CDR3, is GAGVSQSPRYKVAKRGQDVALRCDPISGHVSLFWYQQALGQGPEFLTYFQNEAQLDKSGLPSDRFFAERPEGSVSTLKIQRTQQEDSAVYLCASRLTGEFSINAEAFFGQGTRLTVV.

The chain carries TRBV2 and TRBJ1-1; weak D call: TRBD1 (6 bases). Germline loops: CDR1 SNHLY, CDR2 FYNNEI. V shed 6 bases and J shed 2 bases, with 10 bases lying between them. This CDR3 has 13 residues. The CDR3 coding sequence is TGTGCCAGCAGCTGGGGACAAAACACTGAAGCTTTCTTT. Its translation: CASSWGQNTEAFF.

The CDR3 DNA follows: TGCGCCAGCAGACGAGGGGGCGAAAACACCGGGGAGCTGTTTTTT. Its translation: CASRRGGENTGELFF. V usage is TRBV10-2 and J usage is TRBJ2-2, with 7 bases identical to TRBD1. Germline V gives CDR1 WSHSY, CDR2 SAAADI. This CDR3 comprises 15 residues. The trim removed 6 bases at V and 2 bases at J, leaving 6 bases unmatched.

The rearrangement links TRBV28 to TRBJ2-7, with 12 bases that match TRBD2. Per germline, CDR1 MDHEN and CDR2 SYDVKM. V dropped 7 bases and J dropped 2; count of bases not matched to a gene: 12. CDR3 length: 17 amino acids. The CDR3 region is CASISDPGLAGPYEQYF. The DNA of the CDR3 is TGTGCCAGCATCTCCGACCCCGGACTAGCGGGGCCCTACGAGCAGTACTTC. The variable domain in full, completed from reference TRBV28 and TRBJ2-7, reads DVKVTQSSRYLVKRTGEKVFLECVQDMDHENMFWYRQDPGLGLRLIYFSYDVKMKEKGDIPEGYSVSREKKERFSLILESASTNQTSMYLCASISDPGLAGPYEQYFGPGTRLTVT.